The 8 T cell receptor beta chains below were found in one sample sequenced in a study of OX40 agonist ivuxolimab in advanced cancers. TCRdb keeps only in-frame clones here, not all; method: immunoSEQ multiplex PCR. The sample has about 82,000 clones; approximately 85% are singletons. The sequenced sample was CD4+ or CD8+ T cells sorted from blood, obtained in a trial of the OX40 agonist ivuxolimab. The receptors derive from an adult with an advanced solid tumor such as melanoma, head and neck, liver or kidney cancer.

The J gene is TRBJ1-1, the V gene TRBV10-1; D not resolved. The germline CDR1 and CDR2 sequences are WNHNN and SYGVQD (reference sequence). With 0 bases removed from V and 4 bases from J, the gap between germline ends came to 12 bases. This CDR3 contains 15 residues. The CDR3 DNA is TGCGCCAGCAGTGAGTCCCGTTTTCGGGGCACTGAAGCTTTCTTT. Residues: CASSESRFRGTEAFF.

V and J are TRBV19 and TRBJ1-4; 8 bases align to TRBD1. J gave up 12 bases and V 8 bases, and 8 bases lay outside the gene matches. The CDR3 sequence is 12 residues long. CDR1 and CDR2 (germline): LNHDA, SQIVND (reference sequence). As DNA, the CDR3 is TGTGCCAGTGGGACAGGCTTTGCGGAACTGTTTTTT. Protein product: CASGTGFAELFF.

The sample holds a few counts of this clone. DNA for the CDR3: TGTGCCAGCAGTGAAGCGCTTAGGGCGGGGACCCCAGATACGCAGTATTTT. Protein: CASSEALRAGTPDTQYF. The chain carries TRBV6-1 and TRBJ2-3; possible D gene TRBD2, 6 bases. The germline V and J ends were trimmed by 0 bases and 4 bases, with 17 bases remaining between them. The CDR3 runs to 17 residues. Per the germline V gene, CDR1 is MNHNS and CDR2 is SASEGT.

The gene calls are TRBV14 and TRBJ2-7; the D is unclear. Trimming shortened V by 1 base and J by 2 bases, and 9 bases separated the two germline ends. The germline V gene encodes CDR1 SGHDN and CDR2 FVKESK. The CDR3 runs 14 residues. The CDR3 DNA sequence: TGTGCCAGCAGCCAAGGAGTTCTCCCCTACGAGCAGTACTTC. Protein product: CASSQGVLPYEQYF.

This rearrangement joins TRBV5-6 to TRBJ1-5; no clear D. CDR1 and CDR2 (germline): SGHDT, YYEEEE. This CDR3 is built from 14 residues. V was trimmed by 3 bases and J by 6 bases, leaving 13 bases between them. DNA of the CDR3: TGTGCCAGCAGCTCTCGAGCACGGCTTCAGCCCCAGCATTTT. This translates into CASSSRARLQPQHF.

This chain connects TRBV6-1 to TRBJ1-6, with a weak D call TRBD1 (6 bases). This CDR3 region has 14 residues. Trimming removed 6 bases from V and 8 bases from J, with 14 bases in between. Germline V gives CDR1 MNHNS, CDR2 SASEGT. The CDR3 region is CASSYRGGDSPLHF. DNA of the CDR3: TGTGCCAGCAGCTACAGAGGGGGGGATTCACCCCTCCACTTT.

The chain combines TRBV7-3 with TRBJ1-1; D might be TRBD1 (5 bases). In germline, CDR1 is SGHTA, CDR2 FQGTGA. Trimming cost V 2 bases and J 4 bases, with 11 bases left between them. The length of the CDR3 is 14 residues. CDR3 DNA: TGTGCCAGCAGCTTAGCAGGGATGGGCACTGAAGCTTTCTTT. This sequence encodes CASSLAGMGTEAFF.

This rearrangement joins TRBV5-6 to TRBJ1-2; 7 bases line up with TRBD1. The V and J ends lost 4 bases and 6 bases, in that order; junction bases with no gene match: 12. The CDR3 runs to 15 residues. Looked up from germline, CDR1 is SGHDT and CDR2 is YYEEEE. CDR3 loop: CASSQLTGFYNGYTF. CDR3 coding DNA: TGTGCCAGCAGCCAACTGACAGGGTTTTATAATGGCTACACCTTC.